The next 3 T cell receptor beta chains were all read from a single sample in a study of T cell responses to AZD1222 COVID-19 vaccine. Repertoires were generated with immunoSEQ multiplex PCR, while TCRdb's copy carries only in-frame clones and drops some. The table records 80,000 or so clones, about 82% of them present only once. The source material was peripheral blood, sampled on day 0 of AZD1222 vaccination. All receptors come from an adult in good health.

The V gene is TRBV7-2, the J gene TRBJ2-5, with TRBD2 identical over 9 bases. The V segment lost 0 bases and the J segment 1 base; nucleotides outside the gene matches: 6. The CDR3 is 17 residues long. CDR1 SGHTA and CDR2 FQGNSA come from the germline V gene. This CDR3 is CASSLALSGGAQETQYF. For the CDR3, the DNA is TGTGCCAGCAGCTTAGCGCTTAGCGGGGGAGCCCAAGAGACCCAGTACTTC.

The chain joins TRBV5-6 to TRBJ1-2, with 12 nucleotides matching TRBD1. The V gene end was trimmed by 9 bases and the J gene end by 4 bases; junction bases not matched to a gene: 10. Germline V gene data show CDR1 as SGHDT and CDR2 as YYEEEE. CDR3 size: 15 residues. The CDR3 here is CATSEGTGGRYGYTF. In nucleotides, the CDR3 is TGTGCCACCAGTGAAGGGACAGGGGGCCGCTATGGCTACACCTTC. The full variable domain, in which reference TRBV5-6 and TRBJ1-2 provide the parts outside the CDR3, is DAGVTQSPTHLIKTRGQQVTLRCSPKSGHDTVSWYQQALGQGPQFIFQYYEEEERQRGNFPDRFSGHQFPNYSSELNVNALLLGDSALYLCATSEGTGGRYGYTFGSGTRLTVV.

This clone was observed once. This chain links TRBV6-6 with TRBJ1-4, with TRBD1 identical over 8 bases. The V gene's germline CDR1 is MNHNY and CDR2 SVGAGI (reference sequence). The V and J ends lost 5 bases and 6 bases, in that order; junction bases with no gene match: 5. CDR3 length: 14 amino acids. CDR3 loop: CASSDQGADEKLFF. The DNA for the CDR3 is TGTGCCAGCAGTGACCAGGGGGCGGATGAAAAACTGTTTTTT.